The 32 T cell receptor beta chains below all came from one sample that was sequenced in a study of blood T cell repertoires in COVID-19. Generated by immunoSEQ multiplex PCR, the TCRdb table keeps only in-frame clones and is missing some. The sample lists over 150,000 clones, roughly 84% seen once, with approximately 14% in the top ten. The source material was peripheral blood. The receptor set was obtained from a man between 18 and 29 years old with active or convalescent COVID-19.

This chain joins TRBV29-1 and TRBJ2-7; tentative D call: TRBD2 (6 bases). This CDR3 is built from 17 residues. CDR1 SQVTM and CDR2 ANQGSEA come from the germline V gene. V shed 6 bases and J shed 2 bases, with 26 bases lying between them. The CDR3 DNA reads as TGCAGCGTAATACCAGCTGGACTACTCCAAAATCCCTACGAGCAGTACTTC. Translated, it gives CSVIPAGLLQNPYEQYF.

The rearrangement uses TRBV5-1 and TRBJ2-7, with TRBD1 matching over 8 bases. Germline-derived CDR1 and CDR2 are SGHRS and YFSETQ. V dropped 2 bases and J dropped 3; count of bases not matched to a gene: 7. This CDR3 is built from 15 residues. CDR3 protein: CASSFRTGFYYEQYF. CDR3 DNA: TGCGCCAGCAGCTTTAGGACAGGGTTTTACTACGAGCAGTACTTC.

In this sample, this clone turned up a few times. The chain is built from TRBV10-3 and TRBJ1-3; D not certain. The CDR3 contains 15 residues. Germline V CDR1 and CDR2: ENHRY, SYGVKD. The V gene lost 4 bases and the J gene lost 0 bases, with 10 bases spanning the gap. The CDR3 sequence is CAISGAEDSGNTIYF. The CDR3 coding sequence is TGTGCCATCAGTGGGGCAGAAGACTCTGGAAACACCATATATTTT.

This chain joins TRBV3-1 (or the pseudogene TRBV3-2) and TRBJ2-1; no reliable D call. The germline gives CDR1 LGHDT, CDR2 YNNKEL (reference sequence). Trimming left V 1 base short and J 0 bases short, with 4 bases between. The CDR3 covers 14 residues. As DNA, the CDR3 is TGTGCCAGCAGCCAAGGAGGCTCCTACAATGAGCAGTTCTTC. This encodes CASSQGGSYNEQFF.

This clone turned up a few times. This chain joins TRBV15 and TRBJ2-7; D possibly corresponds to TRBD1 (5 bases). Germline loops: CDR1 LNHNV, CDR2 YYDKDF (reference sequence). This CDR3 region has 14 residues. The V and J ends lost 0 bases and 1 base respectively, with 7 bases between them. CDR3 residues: CATSRDQGSYEQYF. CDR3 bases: TGTGCCACCAGCAGAGATCAGGGTTCCTACGAGCAGTACTTC.

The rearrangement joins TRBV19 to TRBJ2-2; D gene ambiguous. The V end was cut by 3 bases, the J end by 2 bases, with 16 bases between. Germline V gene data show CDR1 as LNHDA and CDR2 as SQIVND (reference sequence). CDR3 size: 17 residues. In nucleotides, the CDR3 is TGTGCCAGTAGTATTGGTGGCCTCTCCTCAAACACCGGGGAGCTGTTTTTT. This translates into CASSIGGLSSNTGELFF.

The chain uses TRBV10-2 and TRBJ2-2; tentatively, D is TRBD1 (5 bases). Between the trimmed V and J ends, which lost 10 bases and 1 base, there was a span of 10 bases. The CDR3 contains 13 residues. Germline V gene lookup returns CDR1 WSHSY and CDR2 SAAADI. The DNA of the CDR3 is TGCGCCACGCTCGACAGGAACACCGGGGAGCTGTTTTTT. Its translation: CATLDRNTGELFF.

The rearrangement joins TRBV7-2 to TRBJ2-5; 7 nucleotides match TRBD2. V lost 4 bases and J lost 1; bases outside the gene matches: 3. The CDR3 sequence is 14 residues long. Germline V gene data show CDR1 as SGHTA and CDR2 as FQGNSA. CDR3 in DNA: TGTGCCAGCAGCTGGGGCGGGGGCCAAGAGACCCAGTACTTC. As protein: CASSWGGGQETQYF.

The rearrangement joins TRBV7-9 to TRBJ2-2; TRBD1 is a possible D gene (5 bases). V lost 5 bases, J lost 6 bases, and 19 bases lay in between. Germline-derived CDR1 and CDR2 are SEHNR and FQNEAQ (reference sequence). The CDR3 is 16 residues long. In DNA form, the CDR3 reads TGTGCCAGCAGCACTATACAAGGCAGGGTATCCGGGGAGCTGTTTTTT. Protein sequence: CASSTIQGRVSGELFF.

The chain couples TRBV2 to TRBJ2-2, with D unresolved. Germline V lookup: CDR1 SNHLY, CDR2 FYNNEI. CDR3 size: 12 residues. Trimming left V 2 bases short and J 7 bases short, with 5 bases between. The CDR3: CASSESGGELFF. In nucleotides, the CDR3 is TGTGCCAGCAGTGAATCCGGCGGGGAGCTGTTTTTT.

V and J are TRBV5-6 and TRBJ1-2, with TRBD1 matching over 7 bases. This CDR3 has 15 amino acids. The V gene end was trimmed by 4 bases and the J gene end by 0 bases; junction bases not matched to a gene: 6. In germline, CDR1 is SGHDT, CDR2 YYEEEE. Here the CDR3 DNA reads TGTGCCAGCAGCGACCCGGACAGGTCTAACTATGGCTACACCTTC. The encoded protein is CASSDPDRSNYGYTF.

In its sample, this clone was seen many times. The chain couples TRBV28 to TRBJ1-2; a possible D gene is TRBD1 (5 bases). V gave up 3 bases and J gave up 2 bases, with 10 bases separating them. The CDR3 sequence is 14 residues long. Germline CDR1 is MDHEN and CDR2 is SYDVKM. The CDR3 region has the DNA TGTGCCAGCAGTTTTATGCAGGGCAACTATGGCTACACCTTC. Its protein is CASSFMQGNYGYTF.

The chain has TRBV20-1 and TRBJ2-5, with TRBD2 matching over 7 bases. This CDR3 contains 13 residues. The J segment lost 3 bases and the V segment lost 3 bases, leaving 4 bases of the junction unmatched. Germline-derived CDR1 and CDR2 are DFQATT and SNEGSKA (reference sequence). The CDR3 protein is CSASRGVEETQYF. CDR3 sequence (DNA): TGCAGTGCTAGTCGGGGGGTTGAAGAGACCCAGTACTTC.

The CDR3 region has the DNA TGTGCCAGCAGCCAAGAGGCATCGGGATGGAGGGAGATGACCACTGAAGCTTTCTTT. Encoded protein: CASSQEASGWREMTTEAFF. This chain links TRBV14 with TRBJ1-1; no reliable D call. The V gene lost 0 bases and the J gene lost 4 bases, with 24 bases spanning the gap. This CDR3 is 19 amino acids long. Germline values: CDR1 SGHDN, CDR2 FVKESK.

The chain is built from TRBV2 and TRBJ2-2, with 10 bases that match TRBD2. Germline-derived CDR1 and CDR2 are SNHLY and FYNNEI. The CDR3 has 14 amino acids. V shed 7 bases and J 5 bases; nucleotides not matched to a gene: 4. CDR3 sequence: CASIQRGGTGELFF. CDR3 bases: TGTGCCAGCATCCAGCGGGGGGGTACCGGGGAGCTGTTTTTT.

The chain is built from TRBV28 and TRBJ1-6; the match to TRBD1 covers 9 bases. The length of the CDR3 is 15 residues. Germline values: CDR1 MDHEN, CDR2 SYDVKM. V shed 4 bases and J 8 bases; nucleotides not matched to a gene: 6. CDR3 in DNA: TGTGCCAGCAGTTCCGAGGGACAGGGTTATTCACCCCTCCACTTT. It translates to CASSSEGQGYSPLHF.

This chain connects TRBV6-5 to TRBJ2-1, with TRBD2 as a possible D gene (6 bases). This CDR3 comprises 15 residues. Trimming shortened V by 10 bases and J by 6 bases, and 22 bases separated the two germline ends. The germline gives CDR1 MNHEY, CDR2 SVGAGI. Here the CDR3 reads CAIRPRQGGSNEQFF. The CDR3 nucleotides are TGTGCCATCCGTCCCCGGCAGGGAGGTAGCAATGAGCAGTTCTTC.

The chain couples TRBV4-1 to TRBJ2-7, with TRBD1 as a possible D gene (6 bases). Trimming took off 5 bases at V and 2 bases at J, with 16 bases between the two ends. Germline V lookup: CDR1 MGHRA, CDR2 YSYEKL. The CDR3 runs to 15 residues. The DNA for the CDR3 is TGCGCCAGCAGCGATAGGACAGTTACCCCCTACGAGCAGTACTTC. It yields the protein CASSDRTVTPYEQYF.

CDR3 coding DNA: TGTGCCAGCAGCTTAGTTGTCAGGGGACTAGGGGAGCAGTACTTC. Its translation is CASSLVVRGLGEQYF. The V and J genes are TRBV7-2 and TRBJ2-7; TRBD2 aligns across 8 bases. The V segment lost 1 base and the J segment 7 bases; nucleotides outside the gene matches: 9. Germline CDR1 SGHTA, CDR2 FQGNSA. This CDR3 has 15 amino acids. Variable domain in full (rest from reference TRBV7-2 and TRBJ2-7): GAGVSQSPSNKVTEKGKDVELRCDPISGHTALYWYRQSLGQGLEFLIYFQGNSAPDKSGLPSDRFSAERTGGSVSTLTIQRTQQEDSAVYLCASSLVVRGLGEQYFGPGTRLTVT.

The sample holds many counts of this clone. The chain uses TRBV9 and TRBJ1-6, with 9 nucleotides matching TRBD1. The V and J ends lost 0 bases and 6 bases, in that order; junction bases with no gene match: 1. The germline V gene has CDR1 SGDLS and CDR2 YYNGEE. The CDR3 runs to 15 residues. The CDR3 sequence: CASSVVGQGNSPLHF. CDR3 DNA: TGTGCCAGCAGCGTAGTGGGACAGGGTAATTCACCCCTCCACTTT.

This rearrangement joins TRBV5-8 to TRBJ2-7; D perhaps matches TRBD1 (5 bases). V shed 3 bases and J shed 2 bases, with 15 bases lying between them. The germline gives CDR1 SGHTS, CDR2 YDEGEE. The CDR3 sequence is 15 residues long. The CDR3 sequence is CASSSQGSKAYEQYF. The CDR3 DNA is TGTGCCAGCAGCTCGCAGGGTTCCAAGGCCTACGAGCAGTACTTC.

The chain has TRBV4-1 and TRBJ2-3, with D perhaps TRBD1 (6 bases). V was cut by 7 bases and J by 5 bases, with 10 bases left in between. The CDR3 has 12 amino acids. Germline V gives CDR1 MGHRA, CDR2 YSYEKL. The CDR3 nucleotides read TGCGCCAGCATGGGGGCGGGAGATACGCAGTATTTT. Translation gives CASMGAGDTQYF.

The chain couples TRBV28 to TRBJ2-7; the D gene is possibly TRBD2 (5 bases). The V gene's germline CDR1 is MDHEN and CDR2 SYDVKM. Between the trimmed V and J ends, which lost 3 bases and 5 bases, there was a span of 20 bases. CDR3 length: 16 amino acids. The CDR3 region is CASSFTPPRGSHEQYF. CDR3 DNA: TGTGCCAGCAGTTTCACCCCCCCAAGAGGGAGCCACGAGCAGTACTTC.

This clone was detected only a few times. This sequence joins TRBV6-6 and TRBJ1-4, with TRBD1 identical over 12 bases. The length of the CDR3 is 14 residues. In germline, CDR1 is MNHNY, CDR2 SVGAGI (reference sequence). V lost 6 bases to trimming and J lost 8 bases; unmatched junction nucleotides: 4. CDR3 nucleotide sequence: TGTGCCAGCAGCCCCGGGACAGGGGGCGAAAAACTGTTTTTT. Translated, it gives CASSPGTGGEKLFF.

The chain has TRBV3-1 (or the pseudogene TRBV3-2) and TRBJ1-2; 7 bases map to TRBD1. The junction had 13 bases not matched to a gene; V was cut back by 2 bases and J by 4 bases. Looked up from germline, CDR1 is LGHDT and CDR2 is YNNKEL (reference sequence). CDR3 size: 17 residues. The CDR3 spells CASSQSWDSRGSYGYTF. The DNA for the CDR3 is TGTGCCAGCAGCCAATCCTGGGACAGTCGAGGGAGCTATGGCTACACCTTC.

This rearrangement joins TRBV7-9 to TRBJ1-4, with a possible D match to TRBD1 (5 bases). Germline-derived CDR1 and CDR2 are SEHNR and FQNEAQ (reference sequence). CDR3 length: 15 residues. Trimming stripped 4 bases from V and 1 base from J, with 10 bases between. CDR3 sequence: CASSSNDRTNEKLFF. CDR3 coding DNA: TGTGCCAGCAGCTCTAACGACAGAACTAATGAAAAACTGTTTTTT.

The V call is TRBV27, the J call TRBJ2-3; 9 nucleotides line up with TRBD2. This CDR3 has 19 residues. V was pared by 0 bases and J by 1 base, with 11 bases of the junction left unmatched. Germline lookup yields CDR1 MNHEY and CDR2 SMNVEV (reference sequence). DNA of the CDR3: TGTGCCAGCAGTTTATCGCCCCCAAAGCGGGGGGCAGGCACAGATACGCAGTATTTT. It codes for CASSLSPPKRGAGTDTQYF.

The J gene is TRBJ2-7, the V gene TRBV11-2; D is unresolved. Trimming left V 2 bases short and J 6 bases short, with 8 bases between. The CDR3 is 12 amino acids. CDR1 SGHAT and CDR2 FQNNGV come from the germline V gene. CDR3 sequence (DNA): TGTGCCAGCAGCTTATCCGTCCGCGAGCAGTACTTC. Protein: CASSLSVREQYF.

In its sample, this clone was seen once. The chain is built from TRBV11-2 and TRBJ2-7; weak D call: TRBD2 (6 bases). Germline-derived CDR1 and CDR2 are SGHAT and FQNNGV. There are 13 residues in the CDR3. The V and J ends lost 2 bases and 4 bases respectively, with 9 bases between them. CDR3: CASSLSRGYEQYF. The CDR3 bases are TGTGCCAGCAGCTTATCTCGGGGGTACGAGCAGTACTTC.

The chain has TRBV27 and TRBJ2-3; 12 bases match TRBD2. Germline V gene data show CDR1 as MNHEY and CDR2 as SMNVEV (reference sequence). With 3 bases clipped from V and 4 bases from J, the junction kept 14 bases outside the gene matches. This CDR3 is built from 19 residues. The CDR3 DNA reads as TGTGCCAGCAGTTTGAGAGGACTAGCGGGGTTGGGGACGGCAGATACGCAGTATTTT. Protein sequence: CASSLRGLAGLGTADTQYF.

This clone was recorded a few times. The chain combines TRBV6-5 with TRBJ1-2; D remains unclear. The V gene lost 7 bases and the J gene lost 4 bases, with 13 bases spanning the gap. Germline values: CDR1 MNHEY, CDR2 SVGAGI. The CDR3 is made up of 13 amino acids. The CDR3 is CASMAVPPYGYTF. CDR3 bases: TGTGCCAGCATGGCGGTACCCCCCTATGGCTACACCTTC.

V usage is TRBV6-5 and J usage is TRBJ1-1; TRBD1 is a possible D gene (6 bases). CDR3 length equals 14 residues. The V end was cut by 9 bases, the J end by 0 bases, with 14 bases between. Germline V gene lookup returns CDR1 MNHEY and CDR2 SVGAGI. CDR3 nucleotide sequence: TGTGCCAGTACCGCCAGGGGTGTGAACACTGAAGCTTTCTTT. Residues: CASTARGVNTEAFF.